These T cell receptor beta chains were read from a single sample in a study of blood T cells in healthy people across ages. TCRdb re-called the 5' RACE reads through MiXCR, storing one row per CDR3 protein. Counted here are about 1,400,000 distinct CDR3 sequences, 40% to 50% occurring once; the ten biggest clones make up roughly 8.2%. Sample: blood. These receptors all come from a woman under 30 in good health. Each CDR3 is given with its conserved first and last residue. A D gene is named only where the DNA matches it firmly. Clone size appears in some rows only: once, few, many, or a class for an expanded clone.

>TRBJ1-2|TRBV20-1|.|.
TGCAGTCCAGGCACGGGGAATGGCTACACCTTC
CSPGTGNGYTF
>TRBJ2-5|TRBV4-1|.|few
TGCGCCAGCAGCCAAGGGACTGGGCGGGAGACCCAGTACTTC
CASSQGTGRETQYF
>TRBJ2-7|TRBV7-2|.|.
TGTGCCAGCAGCTTAGCCCGGACCTCCTACGAGCAGTACTTC
CASSLARTSYEQYF
>TRBJ2-3|TRBV12-3/TRBV12-4|TRBD2|once
TGTGCCAGCAGTTTTAGGGAGCGGGGGGTGTCCACAGATACGCAGTATTTT
CASSFRERGVSTDTQYF
>TRBJ2-5|TRBV5-1|.|few
TGCGCCAGCAGCTGGGGGGACAATGAGCAGTACTTC
CASSWGDNEQYF
>TRBJ2-7|TRBV10-2|.|.
TGCGCCAGCAGTCCTAGGGGCCAGTCCTACGAGCAGTACTTC
CASSPRGQSYEQYF
>TRBJ1-1|TRBV28|.|.
TGTGCCAGCAGTTCGGGGCTGACAGGCTCCCACACTGAAGCTTTCTTT
CASSSGLTGSHTEAFF
>TRBJ2-1|TRBV20-1|TRBD1|few
TGCAGTGCTAGAGCGGGACAGGGCCTCGGGAATGAGCAGTTCTTC
CSARAGQGLGNEQFF
>TRBJ2-3|TRBV20-1|.|few
TGCAGTGCTAGTTTGCAGGGAGGCACAGATACGCAGTATTTT
CSASLQGGTDTQYF
>TRBJ2-1|TRBV4-1|.|many
TGCGCCAGCAGCCAAGTGGTGGGGTACTACAATGAGCAGTTCTTC
CASSQVVGYYNEQFF
>TRBJ2-5|TRBV2|.|many
TGTGCCAGCCGAGGAAGAGAGACCCAGTACTTC
CASRGRETQYF
>TRBJ2-3|TRBV12-3/TRBV12-4|.|.
TGTGCCAGCAGTTTTTCTCCGCTTGCGGGGGCGAACACAGATACGCAGTATTTT
CASSFSPLAGANTDTQYF
>TRBJ2-5|TRBV7-9|.|.
TGTGCCAGCAGCTCGACAGGAAGGAGGGACCAAGAGACCCAGTACTTC
CASSSTGRRDQETQYF
>TRBJ2-5|TRBV7-7|.|.
TGTGCTAGCAGCTTAGGTGGCCCAGGGTTAAATGAGCAGTACTTC
CASSLGGPGLNEQYF
>TRBJ2-7|TRBV9|.|.
TGTGCCAATAGGGGGGACAGAACTTACGAGCAGTACTTC
CANRGDRTYEQYF
>TRBJ2-7|TRBV15|.|.
TGTGCCACCAGTCCGTTCGGGGTGGCCTACGAGCAGTACTTC
CATSPFGVAYEQYF
>TRBJ1-2|TRBV7-8|.|.
TGTACCAGCAGCGAGGGGTTAGATGGCTACACCTTC
CTSSEGLDGYTF
>TRBJ1-1|TRBV10-3|.|few
TGTGCCATCAGTGAGTCAGAGAACCCTAACACTGAAGCTTTCTTT
CAISESENPNTEAFF
>TRBJ1-2|TRBV6-5|TRBD1|many
TGTGCCAGCAGCCCAGGGACAGCCAATGGCTACACCTTC
CASSPGTANGYTF
>TRBJ1-1|TRBV9|TRBD1|.
TGTGCCAGCAGCCCCTCTCCGGACAGGCCGGGGACTGAAGCTTTCTTT
CASSPSPDRPGTEAFF
>TRBJ2-4|TRBV6-2/TRBV6-3|TRBD1|.
TGTGCCAGCAGCCCAATCCGGAGACAGGGGGCGGACATTCAGTACTTC
CASSPIRRQGADIQYF
>TRBJ2-5|TRBV7-2|TRBD1|.
TGTGCCGGCAGCTTGGGGACAGGGCTAGGGGAGACCCAGTACTTC
CAGSLGTGLGETQYF
>TRBJ2-1|TRBV12-3/TRBV12-4|.|.
TGTGCCAGCAGTCCGGGGTTCACCTACAATGAGCAGTTCTTC
CASSPGFTYNEQFF
>TRBJ2-7|TRBV20-1|.|.
TGCAGTGCTAGAGATCCAGGGGTGGGGGAGCAGTACTTC
CSARDPGVGEQYF
>TRBJ2-5|TRBV2|.|.
TGTGCCAGCAGTGAATTGGGACAGACCCAGTACTTC
CASSELGQTQYF
>TRBJ2-5|TRBV6-1|.|.
TGTGCCAGCAGTGAATTTTACAGCCAAGAGACCCAGTACTTC
CASSEFYSQETQYF
>TRBJ2-2|TRBV5-1|TRBD1|.
TGCGCCAGCAGCTTCCAGGGGGCCCCCGGGGAGCTGTTTTTT
CASSFQGAPGELFF
>TRBJ2-1|TRBV2|.|few
TGTGCCAGCAGTCCCCTGGACCCGTACAATGAGCAGTTCTTC
CASSPLDPYNEQFF
>TRBJ2-1|TRBV5-1|TRBD2|.
TGCGCCAGCAGCCCGGGACTAGCGGCGATATACAATGAGCAGTTCTTC
CASSPGLAAIYNEQFF
>TRBJ2-2|TRBV5-5|.|once
TGTGCCAGCAGCTTCCGACAGATTTCGAACACCGGGGAGCTGTTTTTT
CASSFRQISNTGELFF
>TRBJ2-1|TRBV20-1|.|.
TGCTGTGCTAGAGAACTCGAGACTAGACCCTACAATGAGCAGTTCTTC
CCARELETRPYNEQFF
>TRBJ2-7|TRBV7-2|.|few
TGTGCCACCCGGCCGGGACATTCCTACGAGCAGTACTTC
CATRPGHSYEQYF
>TRBJ1-2|TRBV6-1|.|.
TGTGCCAGCAGTGAAAAGGACAACTATGGCTACACCTTC
CASSEKDNYGYTF
>TRBJ2-5|TRBV7-2|TRBD2|few
TGTGCCAGCAGCTTTATAGCGGGAGAAGCGGGAGAGCAGTACTTC
CASSFIAGEAGEQYF
>TRBJ2-5|TRBV5-1|.|few
TGCGCCAGCAGCTCAGGGATTTTGGAGACCCAGTACTTC
CASSSGILETQYF
>TRBJ2-5|TRBV7-9|.|few
TGTGCCAGCACGCCACCCACATCCCAAGAGACCCAGTACTTC
CASTPPTSQETQYF
>TRBJ2-7|TRBV13|.|few
TGTGCCAGCAGCTTACGATCCAACCGGGACGAGCAGTACTTC
CASSLRSNRDEQYF